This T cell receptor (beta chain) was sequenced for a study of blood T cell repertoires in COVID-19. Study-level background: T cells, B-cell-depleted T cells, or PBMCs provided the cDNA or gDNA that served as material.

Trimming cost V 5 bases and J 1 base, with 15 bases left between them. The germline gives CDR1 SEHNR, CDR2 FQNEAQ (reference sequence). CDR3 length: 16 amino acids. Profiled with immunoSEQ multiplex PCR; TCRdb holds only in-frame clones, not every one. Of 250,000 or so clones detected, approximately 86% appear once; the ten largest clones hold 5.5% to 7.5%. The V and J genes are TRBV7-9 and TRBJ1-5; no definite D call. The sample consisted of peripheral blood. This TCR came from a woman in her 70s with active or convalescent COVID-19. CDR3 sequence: CASSTLDRGSNQPQHF. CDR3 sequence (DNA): TGTGCCAGCAGCACCCTGGACCGAGGGAGCAATCAGCCCCAGCATTTT.